The sequence of this TCR beta chain was determined in a study of blood T cells in healthy people across ages. Whole-study results and caveats: A conclusive naive versus antigen-experienced comparison was prevented by the unsorted PBMCs.

On this clonotype: Its target is not known.

The second PCR ran roughly 7 to 11 cycles with a sample-barcoded 5' primer and J-beta primers. MiXCR, applied by TCRdb to the 5' RACE reads, yields one record per CDR3 protein. The sample records fewer than 950,000 distinct CDR3 sequences, roughly 40% being singletons. This CDR3 has 14 residues. Germline CDR1 and CDR2: SGHRS and YFSETQ. Staff drew around 10 milliliters of peripheral blood from each donor. Isolation per sample recovered at least 7 million PBMCs. Per sample, no less than 6 micrograms of total RNA were extracted. The source is a man between 18 and 35 years old in good health. The material sequenced was blood. The chain combines TRBV5-1 with TRBJ2-1; TRBD1 matches 10 bases. The J call may be wrong; the DNA end is better matched by TRBJ2-7. The CDR3 nucleotides are TGCGCCAGCAGCGTGGGACAGGGGTACAATGAGCAGTACTTC. Amino acids: CASSVGQGYNEQYF.